The 22 T cell receptor beta chains below come from one sample, sequenced in a study of blood T cell repertoires in COVID-19. Data came from immunoSEQ multiplex PCR; TCRdb stores just in-frame clones and leaves some out. This table has about 200,000 clones, about 90% appearing once. What was sequenced was PBMCs or T cells enriched from blood (not recorded which). The receptors here all came from a man aged 25-45 years who had recovered from COVID-19.

This clone has only one observation. The V and J genes are TRBV5-4 and TRBJ1-6, with D perhaps TRBD1 (5 bases). Trimming cost V 0 bases and J 6 bases, with 13 bases left between them. Germline-derived CDR1 and CDR2 are SGHNT and YYREEE (reference sequence). The CDR3 loop spans 16 amino acids. CDR3 residues: CASSLAQGVGNSPLHF. CDR3 DNA sequence: TGTGCCAGCAGCTTGGCGCAGGGTGTGGGTAATTCACCCCTCCACTTT.

The V call is TRBV30, the J call TRBJ2-1; TRBD2 aligns across 8 bases. CDR1 is GTSNPN and CDR2 is SVGIG in the germline V gene (reference sequence). CDR3 length: 15 residues. J gave up 3 bases and V 5 bases, and 9 bases lay outside the gene matches. The CDR3 bases are TGTGCCTGGTCGGGGGGGCTAGGGCTCTACAATGAGCAGTTCTTC. Encoded protein: CAWSGGLGLYNEQFF. The full variable domain, in which reference TRBV30 and TRBJ2-1 provide the parts outside the CDR3, is SQTIHQWPATLVQPVGSPLSLECTVEGTSNPNLYWYRQAAGRGLQLLFYSVGIGQISSEVPQNLSASRPQDRQFILSSKKLLLSDSGFYLCAWSGGLGLYNEQFFGPGTRLTVL.

V usage is TRBV5-6 and J usage is TRBJ2-1; 7 positions match TRBD1. Germline CDR1 and CDR2: SGHDT and YYEEEE. Trimming removed 4 bases from V and 2 bases from J; junction bases left unmatched: 9. This CDR3 is built from 16 residues. The CDR3 nucleotides read TGTGCCAGCAGCAACCTACAGGGGCCAACCTACAATGAGCAGTTCTTC. This codes for CASSNLQGPTYNEQFF.

The gene calls are TRBV5-1 and TRBJ2-7, with D maybe TRBD1 (5 bases). The CDR3 spans 15 residues. The ends were cut back, 2 bases at V and 4 bases at J, with 16 bases in the middle. CDR1 is SGHRS, CDR2 YFSETQ, per germline. CDR3 nucleotide sequence: TGCGCCAGCAGCTTCAGCCGGACACCGATATACGAGCAGTACTTC. It encodes CASSFSRTPIYEQYF.

This clone was picked up one time. The chain links TRBV9 to TRBJ2-5; D is perhaps TRBD1 (6 bases). The length of the CDR3 is 15 residues. The germline gives CDR1 SGDLS, CDR2 YYNGEE. The V and J ends lost 4 bases and 2 bases respectively, with 15 bases between them. The CDR3 region is CASSPRDNLQETQYF. CDR3 DNA: TGTGCCAGCAGCCCCAGGGACAACCTACAAGAGACCCAGTACTTC.

This chain uses TRBV19 with TRBJ2-5, with D possibly being TRBD2 (5 bases). The length of the CDR3 is 14 residues. The V end was cut by 5 bases, the J end by 5 bases, with 15 bases between. Germline assignment: CDR1 LNHDA and CDR2 SQIVND (reference sequence). CDR3 coding DNA: TGTGCCAGTAGTTTGCGGGTAAGTGAGGAGACCCAGTACTTC. Protein: CASSLRVSEETQYF.

The V and J genes are TRBV7-2 and TRBJ1-1; no firm D call. V was cut by 4 bases and J by 0 bases, with 12 bases left in between. The length of the CDR3 is 15 residues. Germline V gene data show CDR1 as SGHTA and CDR2 as FQGNSA. CDR3 region: CASSSGSSLNTEAFF. In nucleotides, the CDR3 is TGTGCCAGCAGCTCAGGTTCTAGCCTGAACACTGAAGCTTTCTTT. Using reference TRBV7-2 and TRBJ1-1 for the parts outside the CDR3, the full variable domain is GAGVSQSPSNKVTEKGKDVELRCDPISGHTALYWYRQSLGQGLEFLIYFQGNSAPDKSGLPSDRFSAERTGGSVSTLTIQRTQQEDSAVYLCASSSGSSLNTEAFFGQGTRLTVV.

The chain uses TRBV30 and TRBJ2-3; 9 bases align to TRBD2. V was pared by 2 bases and J by 1 base, with 1 base of the junction left unmatched. Germline CDR1 is GTSNPN and CDR2 is SVGIG (reference sequence). The CDR3 is 14 residues long. The CDR3: CAWSWTSGTDTQYF. CDR3 in DNA: TGTGCCTGGAGTTGGACTAGCGGCACAGATACGCAGTATTTT.

The chain combines TRBV4-1 with TRBJ2-3; D is possibly TRBD1 (5 bases). The CDR3 runs to 15 residues. CDR1 is MGHRA and CDR2 is YSYEKL in the germline V gene. Trimming stripped 2 bases from V and 0 bases from J, with 9 bases between. The CDR3, as DNA: TGCGCCAGCAGCCAAACCAGGGCTAGCACAGATACGCAGTATTTT. Protein sequence: CASSQTRASTDTQYF.

This chain links TRBV5-4 with TRBJ1-6; D not certain. This CDR3 has 18 residues. V lost 4 bases and J lost 6, with 23 bases in between. Germline assignment: CDR1 SGHNT and CDR2 YYREEE (reference sequence). The CDR3 spells CASSAEGKGPRGNSPLHF. The CDR3 DNA is TGTGCCAGCAGCGCGGAGGGCAAGGGCCCGCGCGGTAATTCACCCCTCCACTTT.

The J gene is TRBJ2-3, the V gene TRBV5-4; 8 positions agree with TRBD2. This CDR3 region has 15 residues. Looked up from germline, CDR1 is SGHNT and CDR2 is YYREEE (reference sequence). J lost 3 bases, V lost 3 bases, and 6 bases had no gene match. The CDR3 spells CASSSPAGVTDTQYF. The CDR3 nucleotides read TGTGCCAGCAGCTCGCCAGCGGGAGTGACAGATACGCAGTATTTT.

In its sample, this clone was seen once. The chain couples TRBV2 to TRBJ1-5; D may be TRBD1 (6 bases). The germline V gene has CDR1 SNHLY and CDR2 FYNNEI. V lost 5 bases and J 7 bases, leaving 6 bases between the germline ends. This CDR3 comprises 11 residues. The CDR3 sequence is CASSRGQPQHF. Here the CDR3 DNA reads TGTGCCAGCAGTAGGGGGCAGCCCCAGCATTTT.

This clone was picked up a small number of times. The chain couples TRBV6-4 to TRBJ1-4, with TRBD1 identical over 9 bases. The trim removed 3 bases at V and 3 bases at J, leaving 5 bases unmatched. Germline lookup yields CDR1 MRHNA and CDR2 SNTAGT. This CDR3 contains 16 residues. The CDR3 nucleotides read TGTGCCAGCAGTGAAACAGGGGGCTCGCCTAATGAAAAACTGTTTTTT. Amino acids: CASSETGGSPNEKLFF.

This rearrangement joins TRBV5-4 to TRBJ1-1; D is possibly TRBD1 (6 bases). V lost 4 bases and J lost 2, with 15 bases in between. Germline lookup yields CDR1 SGHNT and CDR2 YYREEE (reference sequence). The CDR3 consists of 15 residues. DNA of the CDR3: TGTGCCAGCAGCAGGCGGGGGGGCTTAAACACTGAAGCTTTCTTT. Translating gives CASSRRGGLNTEAFF.

This clone was seen more than once but under ten times. This chain joins TRBV6-2 or TRBV6-3 and TRBJ1-5, with a weak D call TRBD1 (5 bases). The CDR3 contains 14 residues. V dropped 6 bases and J dropped 0 bases, with 9 bases sitting between them. CDR1 and CDR2 from the germline V gene are MNHEY and SVGEGT. CDR3 in DNA: TGTGCCAGCAGCAGACAGAATAGCAATCAGCCCCAGCATTTT. Translating gives CASSRQNSNQPQHF.

The chain is built from TRBV24-1 and TRBJ2-3, with D perhaps TRBD2 (6 bases). The CDR3 extends over 17 amino acids. Trimming took 4 bases from V and 1 from J, leaving 17 bases between them. Germline V lookup: CDR1 KGHDR, CDR2 SFDVKD. CDR3 region: CATSEGQHWGGTDTQYF. The CDR3 nucleotides are TGTGCCACCAGTGAGGGGCAACATTGGGGGGGCACAGATACGCAGTATTTT.

The chain is built from TRBV4-2 and TRBJ2-7; 12 positions match TRBD1. The trim removed 3 bases at V and 6 bases at J, leaving 6 bases unmatched. The CDR3 loop spans 15 amino acids. The germline V gene encodes CDR1 LGHNA and CDR2 YNFKEQ. The DNA of the CDR3 is TGTGCCAGCAGCCAGACCGGGACAGGGGGCTTCGAGCAGTACTTC. The encoded protein is CASSQTGTGGFEQYF.

In this sample, this clone turned up a few times. The chain joins TRBV2 to TRBJ1-1; 7 bases agree with TRBD1. The CDR3 is 14 residues long. Germline-derived CDR1 and CDR2 are SNHLY and FYNNEI. Germline trimming cut 3 bases from V and 0 bases from J; bases unmatched to any gene: 1. The CDR3 DNA follows: TGTGCCAGCAGTGAGACAGGGTTGAACACTGAAGCTTTCTTT. This encodes CASSETGLNTEAFF.

This chain uses TRBV6-5 with TRBJ1-2, with a tentative D call TRBD1 (5 bases). V was shortened by 8 bases and J by 2 bases, with 15 bases between the two germline ends. The germline gives CDR1 MNHEY, CDR2 SVGAGI. The CDR3 loop spans 14 amino acids. In DNA, the CDR3 is TGTGCCAGCTATACCGGGACTGCGAACTATGGCTACACCTTC. Residues: CASYTGTANYGYTF.

The V call is TRBV9, the J call TRBJ1-2, with 9 bases identical to TRBD1. Germline V gives CDR1 SGDLS, CDR2 YYNGEE. Trimming at V came to 4 bases and at J to 2 bases, leaving 12 bases not matched to a gene. The CDR3 is made up of 17 amino acids. CDR3 in amino acids: CASSPKTGGTNNYGYTF. In DNA form, the CDR3 reads TGTGCCAGCAGCCCTAAGACAGGGGGTACAAACAACTATGGCTACACCTTC.

The V gene is TRBV10-1, the J gene TRBJ2-3; 8 nucleotides agree with TRBD2. Germline V gene lookup returns CDR1 WNHNN and CDR2 SYGVQD (reference sequence). The junction had 2 bases not matched to a gene; V was cut back by 4 bases and J by 2 bases. This CDR3 spans 14 amino acids. The CDR3 DNA sequence: TGCGCCAGCAGTGCACTAGCGGTCACAGATACGCAGTATTTT. This gives the protein CASSALAVTDTQYF.

CDR3 sequence reads: CASSERGIGNTIYF. The CDR3 bases are TGTGCCAGCAGTGAAAGGGGGATCGGAAACACCATATATTTT. The chain employs TRBV2 and TRBJ1-3; D may be TRBD1 (6 bases). Germline CDR1 SNHLY, CDR2 FYNNEI. The CDR3 is 14 amino acids. Trimming removed 2 bases from V and 4 bases from J, with 9 bases in between.